This paragraph covers one T cell receptor (beta chain) sequence. Its cognate antigen is unknown. PCR amplification relied on 60 Vbeta primers (plus 13 Jbeta primers). Sequencing was performed with immunoSEQ multiplex PCR; in TCRdb, only in-frame clones are kept and a portion is missing. The data hold 100,000 to 150,000 clones, with approximately 83% observed a single time. J lost 5 bases, V lost 5 bases, and 10 bases had no gene match. This CDR3 is 16 amino acids long. Germline CDR1 reads SGHTA; CDR2 reads FQGNSA. Unrecorded immune exposures were likely, despite nominal health at sampling. This sample was taken from a study of cytomegalovirus exposure and HLA in healthy donors. Study outcomes and limitations: Previously analyzed data showed that most TCR beta V segments were productive at a frequency of about 90% or about 30%. Associated with cytomegalovirus, according to the listing, were about 160 TCR beta chains. Accounts indicate the classifier identified cytomegalovirus status with strong specificity and sensitivity.

The sequence came from a girl aged 2 to 9 in good health and CMV-seronegative. V usage is TRBV7-2 and J usage is TRBJ2-3, with 10 bases fitting TRBD2. The sample comprised PBMCs. Here the CDR3 DNA reads TGTGCCAGCAGCGTAGGGAGCGGGGGGGCAAGAGATACGCAGTATTTT. This sequence encodes CASSVGSGGARDTQYF.